The rows below give T cell receptor beta chains drawn from one sample of a study of radiotherapy plus CTLA-4 blockade in lung cancer. Profiled with immunoSEQ multiplex PCR; TCRdb holds only in-frame clones, not every one. The sample carries about 97,000 clones, about 70% recorded once. The sequencing here drew on peripheral blood, taken from a patient treated with radiotherapy plus ipilimumab. The receptors originated from a human donor with non-small cell lung cancer who had a partial response to radiotherapy plus ipilimumab. Some clones in this sample may be carry-over from other donors' samples. The CDR3 runs from the conserved cysteine through the conserved F or W. The D gene is left open where the match is weak. Part of the rows lack a size; the others show once, few, many or a class for expanded clones.

d_gene	v_gene	j_gene	abundance	CDR3aa	CDR3nt
TRBD2	TRBV27	TRBJ2-7	once	CASRRGALPYEQYF	TGTGCCAGCAGGCGGGGGGCGCTTCCCTACGAGCAGTACTTC
-	TRBV5-1	TRBJ2-2	-	CASSPDSNTGELFF	TGCGCCAGCAGCCCAGACTCGAACACCGGGGAGCTGTTTTTT
TRBD2	TRBV10-3	TRBJ2-3	few	CAIRAGEGILLPDTQYF	TGTGCCATCCGAGCTGGGGAGGGGATCTTATTACCAGATACGCAGTATTTT
TRBD2	TRBV7-2	TRBJ2-1	-	CASSLRGSGGSYNEQFF	TGTGCCAGCAGCTTACGAGGATCGGGGGGCTCCTACAATGAGCAGTTCTTC
TRBD1	TRBV18	TRBJ2-7	few	CASSWTGRSYEQYF	TGTGCCAGCTCATGGACAGGGAGATCCTACGAGCAGTACTTC
-	TRBV6-5	TRBJ1-2	-	CATRTGGYGYTF	TGTGCCACCAGGACGGGAGGCTATGGCTACACCTTC
-	TRBV18	TRBJ2-5	-	CASSPQNSIQETQYF	TGTGCCAGCTCACCACAGAACAGCATTCAAGAGACCCAGTACTTC
TRBD2	TRBV9	TRBJ2-2	-	CASSLATAGVGGELFF	TGTGCCAGCAGCCTCGCCACAGCGGGAGTCGGCGGGGAGCTGTTTTTT
-	TRBV7-9	TRBJ1-1	-	CASSLELRQKNTEAFF	TGTGCCAGCAGCTTAGAATTGAGACAGAAGAACACTGAAGCTTTCTTT
-	TRBV10-2	TRBJ1-1	-	CASGTGGVYGTEAFF	TGCGCCAGCGGGACCGGCGGGGTATATGGCACTGAAGCTTTCTTT
-	TRBV7-8	TRBJ1-3	once	CASSLPGHTGSVSGNTIYF	TGTGCCAGCAGCTTACCCGGACACACAGGGTCAGTGTCTGGAAACACCATATATTTT
TRBD2	TRBV5-4	TRBJ2-1	-	CASSPQAGVSEQFF	TGTGCCAGCAGCCCGCAGGCGGGAGTGAGTGAGCAGTTCTTC
-	TRBV9	TRBJ2-1	few	CASSFGRMGRSPNNEQFF	TGTGCCAGCAGCTTCGGCCGTATGGGGCGGAGCCCGAACAATGAGCAGTTCTTC
-	TRBV6-5	TRBJ1-1	-	CASRGTGNTEAFF	TGTGCCAGCCGCGGGACGGGGAACACTGAAGCTTTCTTT
-	TRBV6-5	TRBJ1-1	-	CASSGVGTEAFF	TGTGCCAGCAGCGGGGTGGGCACTGAAGCTTTCTTT
TRBD1	TRBV19	TRBJ2-1	-	CASSAANRGNEQFF	TGTGCCAGTAGTGCCGCCAACAGGGGCAATGAGCAGTTCTTC
TRBD2	TRBV29-1	TRBJ2-2	-	CSVFLGLASTGELFF	TGCAGCGTTTTCCTTGGACTAGCGTCCACCGGGGAGCTGTTTTTT
-	TRBV5-1	TRBJ2-7	-	CASSLVVSSYEQYF	TGCGCCAGCAGCTTGGTGGTTAGCTCTTACGAGCAGTACTTC
-	TRBV20-1	TRBJ2-2	once	CSAQGYGELFF	TGCAGTGCGCAGGGCTACGGGGAGCTGTTTTTT
-	TRBV6-5	TRBJ1-1	-	CASSQTRNTEAFF	TGTGCCAGCAGCCAGACACGGAACACTGAAGCTTTCTTT
TRBD1	TRBV5-1	TRBJ1-4	-	CASSWGDRGHEKLFF	TGCGCCAGCAGCTGGGGGGACAGGGGGCATGAAAAACTGTTTTTT
-	TRBV30	TRBJ1-5	-	CAWSRGAGGAQHF	TGTGCCTGGAGCCGGGGGGCGGGTGGGGCCCAGCATTTT
-	TRBV27	TRBJ1-6	-	CASRHNRLPYNSPLHF	TGTGCCAGCAGGCACAACAGGTTGCCCTATAATTCACCCCTCCACTTT
-	TRBV9	TRBJ2-2	-	CASSPGLKNTGELFF	TGTGCCAGCAGCCCGGGACTGAAGAACACCGGGGAGCTGTTTTTT
-	TRBV5-6	TRBJ1-2	-	CASSLSLANYGYTF	TGTGCCAGCAGCTTGTCGCTAGCTAACTATGGCTACACCTTC
-	TRBV5-5	TRBJ2-7	-	CASSLEAGTYEQYF	TGTGCCAGCAGCTTGGAAGCCGGGACCTACGAGCAGTACTTC
-	TRBV11-3	TRBJ2-5	-	CASSLAVGGDQYF	TGTGCCAGCAGCTTAGCCGTTGGGGGCGACCAGTACTTC